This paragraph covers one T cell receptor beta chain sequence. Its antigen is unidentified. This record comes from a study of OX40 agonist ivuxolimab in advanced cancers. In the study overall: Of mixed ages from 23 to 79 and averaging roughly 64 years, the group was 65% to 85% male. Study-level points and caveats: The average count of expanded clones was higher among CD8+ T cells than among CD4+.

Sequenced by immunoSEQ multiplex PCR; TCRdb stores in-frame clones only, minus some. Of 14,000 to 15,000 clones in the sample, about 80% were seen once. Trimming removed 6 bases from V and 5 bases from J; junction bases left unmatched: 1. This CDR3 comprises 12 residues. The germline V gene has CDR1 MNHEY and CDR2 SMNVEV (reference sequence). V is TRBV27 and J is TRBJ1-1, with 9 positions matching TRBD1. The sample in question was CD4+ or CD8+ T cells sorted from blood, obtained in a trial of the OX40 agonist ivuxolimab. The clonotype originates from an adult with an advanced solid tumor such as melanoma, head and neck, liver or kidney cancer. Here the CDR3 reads CASRTGGTEAFF. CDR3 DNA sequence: TGTGCCAGCAGGACAGGGGGGACTGAAGCTTTCTTT.